These 22 T cell receptor beta chains were sequenced from one sample in a study of T-cell reconstitution after alpha-beta-depleted transplantation in children. Preparing the TCRbeta library involved the use of unique molecular identifiers. TCRdb called the PCR reads again in MiXCR, with one record for every CDR3 protein. This sample has 440,000 or so distinct CDR3 sequences, with around two fifths found just once. This sample comprised PBMCs, obtained before TCRalphabeta/CD19-depleted stem cell transplant. Receptors originate from a girl aged 2-10 years with aplastic anemia, due to receive a stem cell transplant.

The rearrangement uses TRBV10-3 and TRBJ2-7; D is tentatively TRBD1 or TRBD2 (5 bases each). V was shortened by 8 bases and J by 0 bases, with 14 bases between the two germline ends. Per the germline V gene, CDR1 is ENHRY and CDR2 is SYGVKD. The CDR3 covers 14 residues. The CDR3 DNA reads as TGTGCCATCTCCGCCGGGGACCACTCCTACGAGCAGTACTTC. It codes for CAISAGDHSYEQYF.

The chain combines TRBV12-3 or TRBV12-4 with TRBJ2-3, with unresolved D. V dropped 6 bases and J dropped 4 bases, with 8 bases sitting between them. This CDR3 is built from 12 residues. DNA of the CDR3: TGTGCCAGCAGCTATCCCCCAGATACGCAGTATTTT. It yields the protein CASSYPPDTQYF.

There are a few counts of this clonotype. V usage is TRBV5-1 and J usage is TRBJ1-3; D is ambiguous. The ends were cut back, 1 base at V and 0 bases at J, with 11 bases in the middle. CDR1 and CDR2 from the germline V gene are SGHRS and YFSETQ. The CDR3 is 16 amino acids. For the CDR3, the DNA is TGCGCCAGCAGCTTGATGACCCAGAACTCTGGAAACACCATATATTTT. Translated: CASSLMTQNSGNTIYF.

The chain uses TRBV5-1 and TRBJ2-1, with D possibly matching TRBD1 (5 bases). Trimming took 7 bases from V and 7 from J, leaving 27 bases between them. The CDR3 is 17 residues long. Germline CDR1 SGHRS, CDR2 YFSETQ. The CDR3 coding sequence is TGCGCCAGCTGGGGCGATCGCTATAGGGTTCCGAGGAATGAGCAGTTCTTC. It encodes CASWGDRYRVPRNEQFF.

This clonotype was counted ten times or more. The V and J genes are TRBV7-8 and TRBJ2-1; D gene unclear. The V gene lost 1 base and the J gene lost 10 bases, with 11 bases spanning the gap. Germline V gene data show CDR1 as SGHVS and CDR2 as FQNEAQ. The CDR3 spans 13 residues. The CDR3 region has the DNA TGTGCCAGCAGCTTAGATCCGGGTGTGGAGCAGTTCTTC. Translating gives CASSLDPGVEQFF.

The chain is built from TRBV20-1 and TRBJ1-1, with no clear D. Per germline, CDR1 DFQATT and CDR2 SNEGSKA (reference sequence). The CDR3 sequence is 11 residues long. Between the trimmed V and J ends, which lost 2 bases and 4 bases, there was a span of 5 bases. DNA for the CDR3: TGCAGTGCTAGACCTTCCACTGAAGCTTTCTTT. Its protein is CSARPSTEAFF.

In its sample, this clonotype was seen many times. The junction shows a germline mismatch at one end, possibly a read error. The chain links TRBV29-1 to TRBJ2-5; tentatively, D is TRBD1 or TRBD2 (5 bases each). Germline-derived CDR1 and CDR2 are SQVTM and ANQGSEA. This CDR3 is built from 12 residues. In nucleotides, the CDR3 is TGCAGCGTGGGGGATTCCCAAAAGACCCAGTACTTC. This translates into CSVGDSQKTQYF. Full variable domain (rest looked up from reference TRBV29-1 and TRBJ2-5): SAVISQKPSRDICQRGTSLTIQCQVDSQVTMMFWYRQQPGQSLTLIATANQGSEATYESGFVIDKFPISRPNLTFSTLTVSNMSPEDSSIYLCSVGDSQKTQYFGPGTRLLVL.

The V gene is TRBV7-3, the J gene TRBJ2-6, with D possibly being TRBD2 (7 bases). There are 18 residues in the CDR3. Trimming removed 6 bases from V and 4 bases from J, with 22 bases in between. Germline V gives CDR1 SGHTA, CDR2 FQGTGA. CDR3 DNA sequence: TGTGCCAGCAGTTTCAAAGGGGGGGCGTTGGTAGGGGCCAACGTCCTGACTTTC. It is translated as CASSFKGGALVGANVLTF.

In its sample, this clonotype was seen once. The chain joins TRBV6-5 to TRBJ2-5; 9 bases are a match to TRBD1. The CDR3 totals 14 residues. Germline V gene data show CDR1 as MNHEY and CDR2 as SVGAGI. V was pared by 5 bases and J by 6 bases, with 7 bases of the junction left unmatched. Written as DNA, the CDR3 is TGTGCCAGCAGTCACGACAGGGGGTGGAAGACCCAGTACTTC. This gives the protein CASSHDRGWKTQYF.

In this sample, this clonotype turned up many times. The chain carries TRBV18 and TRBJ1-1, with 9 bases that match TRBD1. The CDR3 is 16 amino acids. V was clipped by 5 bases and J by 0 bases; unmatched bases: 7. Germline V CDR1 and CDR2: KGHSH, LQKENI. CDR3 nucleotide sequence: TGTGCCAGCTCAGAACAGGGGGCGGGCATGAACACTGAAGCTTTCTTT. Translating it yields CASSEQGAGMNTEAFF.

This clonotype has a handful of counts. This chain uses TRBV7-9 with TRBJ2-6; D is possibly TRBD1 (5 bases). CDR3 length equals 16 residues. The germline V and J ends were trimmed by 3 bases and 2 bases, with 11 bases remaining between them. Germline V gene lookup returns CDR1 SEHNR and CDR2 FQNEAQ (reference sequence). The CDR3 DNA reads as TGTGCCAGCAGCTTTGCCTCAGGGCCTGGGGCCAACGTCCTGACTTTC. This codes for CASSFASGPGANVLTF.

This clonotype was counted ten times or more. The rearrangement uses TRBV5-1 and TRBJ1-1; no reliable D call. CDR3 length equals 13 residues. The germline CDR1 and CDR2 sequences are SGHRS and YFSETQ. The V gene lost 4 bases and the J gene lost 5 bases, with 12 bases spanning the gap. CDR3 coding DNA: TGCGCCAGCAGCGGGGAGTCGGGAACTGAAGCTTTCTTT. Its protein is CASSGESGTEAFF.

This clonotype was recorded at least ten times. The chain uses TRBV12-3 or TRBV12-4 and TRBJ1-1; D is undetermined. Trimming took 6 bases from V and 2 from J, leaving 10 bases between them. The CDR3 extends over 13 amino acids. The CDR3 loop reads CASSWTENTEAFF. The CDR3 DNA reads as TGTGCCAGCAGCTGGACCGAAAACACTGAAGCTTTCTTT.

The V call is TRBV9, the J call TRBJ2-1, with D possibly matching TRBD1 (5 bases). Per the germline V gene, CDR1 is SGDLS and CDR2 is YYNGEE. The CDR3 is 16 amino acids. V lost 2 bases and J 0 bases, leaving 12 bases between the germline ends. This CDR3 is CASSVADTRSYNEQFF. CDR3 in DNA: TGTGCCAGCAGCGTGGCGGACACCCGCTCCTACAATGAGCAGTTCTTC.

This clonotype has a handful of counts. The CDR3 sequence is CASRRDIGTGELFF. As DNA, the CDR3 is TGTGCCAGCAGGAGGGACATTGGGACCGGGGAGCTGTTTTTT. This rearrangement joins TRBV6-1 to TRBJ2-2, with D possibly matching TRBD1 (6 bases). This CDR3 is 14 amino acids long. Trimming left V 6 bases short and J 5 bases short, with 13 bases between. Germline V gives CDR1 MNHNS, CDR2 SASEGT.

The chain joins TRBV20-1 to TRBJ2-7; no clear D. V lost 4 bases and J 1 base, leaving 11 bases between the germline ends. Germline V gives CDR1 DFQATT, CDR2 SNEGSKA (reference sequence). This CDR3 is built from 13 residues. The CDR3 DNA is TGCAGTGCTACCAGACGGCTATCCTACGAGCAGTACTTC. Translating it yields CSATRRLSYEQYF.

The chain combines TRBV5-1 with TRBJ2-7, with D perhaps assigned TRBD1 or TRBD2 (5 bases each). The CDR3 totals 12 residues. The ends were cut back, 7 bases at V and 3 bases at J, with 11 bases in the middle. The V gene's germline CDR1 is SGHRS and CDR2 YFSETQ. CDR3 nucleotides: TGCGCCAGCGCCGGGACGGACTACGAGCAGTACTTC. This codes for CASAGTDYEQYF. Complete variable domain (other parts from reference TRBV5-1 and TRBJ2-7): KAGVTQTPRYLIKTRGQQVTLSCSPISGHRSVSWYQQTPGQGLQFLFEYFSETQRNKGNFPGRFSGRQFSNSRSEMNVSTLELGDSALYLCASAGTDYEQYFGPGTRLTVT.

This clonotype has more than one count but fewer than ten. The V and J genes are TRBV6-2 or TRBV6-3 and TRBJ2-7; TRBD2 matches at 12 bases. Germline trimming cut 6 bases from V and 3 bases from J; bases unmatched to any gene: 12. Germline V gives CDR1 MNHEY, CDR2 SVGEGT. The length of the CDR3 is 17 residues. CDR3 nucleotide sequence: TGTGCCAGCAGGGAATCTAGCGGGAGGGCGGGGAGCTACGAGCAGTACTTC. It encodes CASRESSGRAGSYEQYF.

The chain links TRBV20-1 to TRBJ1-1; D unresolved. Germline CDR1 and CDR2: DFQATT and SNEGSKA (reference sequence). CDR3 length: 14 residues. V lost 6 bases to trimming and J lost 1 base, with 15 bases between them. Here the CDR3 DNA reads TGCAGTGCCCCCGGTGGTTTGCGGAACACTGAAGCTTTCTTT. Residues: CSAPGGLRNTEAFF.

This clonotype was seen many times. The CDR3 nucleotides read TGTGCCAGCAGCCTGTTTAGCGGATCCCAAGAGACCCAGTACTTC. Its translation is CASSLFSGSQETQYF. J is TRBJ2-5 and V is TRBV12-3 or TRBV12-4, with D possibly being TRBD2 (6 bases). Trimming took 6 bases from V and 1 from J, leaving 15 bases between them. The CDR3 loop spans 15 amino acids.

In regard to this clonotype: The junction differs from germline at one of its ends, possibly a read error. The rearrangement joins TRBV16 to TRBJ2-1; 7 bases map to TRBD2. This CDR3 region has 17 residues. The germline V gene encodes CDR1 KGHSY and CDR2 FQNENV. The CDR3 region has the DNA TGTGTCAGCAGCCGGGTGGGGGGGTCCTTCTCCTACAATGAGCAGTTCTTC. It codes for CVSSRVGGSFSYNEQFF.

There are many counts of this clonotype. The chain couples TRBV18 to TRBJ1-2; 7 bases line up with TRBD1. Losses at the gene ends were 3 bases for V and 3 bases for J; bases not matched to a gene: 4. In germline, CDR1 is KGHSH, CDR2 LQKENI. This CDR3 has 14 residues. DNA of the CDR3: TGTGCCAGCTCACCGCAGGGGGGAGACTATGGCTACACCTTC. Protein product: CASSPQGGDYGYTF. The whole variable domain, remainder taken from reference TRBV18 and TRBJ1-2, is NAGVMQNPRHLVRRRGQEARLRCSPMKGHSHVYWYRQLPEEGLKFMVYLQKENIIDESGMPKERFSAEFPKEGPSILRIQQVVRGDSAAYFCASSPQGGDYGYTFGSGTRLTVV.